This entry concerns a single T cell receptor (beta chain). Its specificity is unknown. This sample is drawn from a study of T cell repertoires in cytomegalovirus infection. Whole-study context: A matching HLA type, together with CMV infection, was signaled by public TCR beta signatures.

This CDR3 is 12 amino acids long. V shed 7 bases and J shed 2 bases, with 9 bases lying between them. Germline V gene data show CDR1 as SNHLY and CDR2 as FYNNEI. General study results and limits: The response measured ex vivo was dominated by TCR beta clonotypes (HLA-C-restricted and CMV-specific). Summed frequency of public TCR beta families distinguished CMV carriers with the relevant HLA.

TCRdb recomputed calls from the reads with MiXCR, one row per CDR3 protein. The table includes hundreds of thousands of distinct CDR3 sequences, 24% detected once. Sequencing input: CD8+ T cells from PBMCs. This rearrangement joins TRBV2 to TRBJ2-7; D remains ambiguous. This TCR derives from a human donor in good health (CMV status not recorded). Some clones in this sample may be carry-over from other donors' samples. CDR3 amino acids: CASIDMAYEQYF. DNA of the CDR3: TGTGCCAGCATCGACATGGCCTACGAGCAGTACTTC.